These T cell receptor beta chains were read from a single sample in a study of human T cells and chemical hapten exposure. In TCRdb, the RACE reads were re-called with MiXCR into one record per CDR3 protein. The sample holds 95,000 to 150,000 distinct CDR3 sequences, roughly an eighth seen once. The input for sequencing was whole blood, taken in connection with sensitization to the hapten diphenylcyclopropenone (DPC). These receptor sequences come from a man aged 18 to 29 with alopecia areata. Some clones in this sample may be carry-over from other donors' samples. Each CDR3 is given with its conserved first and last residue. Each record gives: V gene, D gene, J gene, clone size, CDR3 protein, CDR3 DNA. D genes are given only for firm matches. Clone size is shown for a subset of rows, as once, few, many or a class of expanded clone.

v_call: TRBV6-1; d_call: .; j_call: TRBJ1-6; clone_size: few; cdr3_aa: CASSVREGSPLHF; cdr3_nt: TGTGCCAGCAGTGTTCGAGAGGGTTCACCCCTCCACTTT
v_call: TRBV6-6; d_call: .; j_call: TRBJ1-4; clone_size: .; cdr3_aa: CASSYSMSTTATNEKLFF; cdr3_nt: TGTGCCAGCAGTTACTCGATGTCGACGACAGCAACTAATGAAAAACTGTTTTTT
v_call: TRBV20-1; d_call: .; j_call: TRBJ2-7; clone_size: few; cdr3_aa: CSARVAGLANEQYF; cdr3_nt: TGCAGTGCTAGAGTGGCAGGGCTAGCCAACGAGCAGTACTTC
v_call: TRBV5-4; d_call: TRBD1; j_call: TRBJ1-2; clone_size: few; cdr3_aa: CASSSYPGQNTF; cdr3_nt: TGTGCCAGCAGCTCCTACCCGGGACAGAACACCTTC
v_call: TRBV27; d_call: .; j_call: TRBJ1-5; clone_size: .; cdr3_aa: CASSLGASLSNQPQHF; cdr3_nt: TGTGCCAGCAGTTTAGGGGCGTCTCTAAGCAATCAGCCCCAGCATTTT
v_call: TRBV13; d_call: TRBD2; j_call: TRBJ2-7; clone_size: .; cdr3_aa: CASSLRLAVEQYF; cdr3_nt: TGTGCCAGCAGCTTGAGGCTAGCGGTCGAGCAGTACTTC
v_call: TRBV2; d_call: .; j_call: TRBJ2-3; clone_size: few; cdr3_aa: CASSGPPTDTQYF; cdr3_nt: TGTGCCAGCAGTGGACCCCCCACAGATACGCAGTATTTT
v_call: TRBV20-1; d_call: .; j_call: TRBJ1-5; clone_size: .; cdr3_aa: CSARGGSQPQHF; cdr3_nt: TGCAGTGCTAGGGGGGGAAGTCAGCCCCAGCATTTT
v_call: TRBV11-2; d_call: TRBD2; j_call: TRBJ2-5; clone_size: once; cdr3_aa: CASSGPGGQETQYF; cdr3_nt: TGTGCCAGCAGCGGGCCGGGAGGCCAAGAGACCCAGTACTTC
v_call: TRBV5-1; d_call: .; j_call: TRBJ2-3; clone_size: few; cdr3_aa: CASSLALGGTDTQYF; cdr3_nt: TGCGCCAGCAGCTTGGCCCTCGGGGGTACAGATACGCAGTATTTT
v_call: TRBV6-2/TRBV6-3; d_call: .; j_call: TRBJ2-3; clone_size: .; cdr3_aa: CASDTRDEADTQYF; cdr3_nt: TGTGCCAGCGATACCCGGGACGAAGCAGATACGCAGTATTTT
v_call: TRBV11-2; d_call: .; j_call: TRBJ2-4; clone_size: few; cdr3_aa: CASSFYGALAKNIQYF; cdr3_nt: TGTGCCAGCAGCTTTTACGGTGCCCTAGCCAAAAACATTCAGTACTTC